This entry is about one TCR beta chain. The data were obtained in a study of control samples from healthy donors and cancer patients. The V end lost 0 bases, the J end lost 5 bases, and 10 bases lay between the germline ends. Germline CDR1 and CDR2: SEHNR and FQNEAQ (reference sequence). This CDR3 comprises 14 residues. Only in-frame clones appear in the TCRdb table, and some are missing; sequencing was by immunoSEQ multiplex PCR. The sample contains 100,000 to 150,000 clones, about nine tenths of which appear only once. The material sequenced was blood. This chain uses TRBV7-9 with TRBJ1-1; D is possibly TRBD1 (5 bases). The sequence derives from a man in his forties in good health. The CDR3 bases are TGTGCCAGCAGCTTAGCTTCGGGGGGAACTGAAGCTTTCTTT. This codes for CASSLASGGTEAFF.